This T cell receptor beta chain comes out of a study of blood T cells in healthy people across ages. Study results and limitations: It was the long-lived donors that had more naive CD4+ cells and higher diversity than aged donors.

A few counts support this clonotype. Its specificity is not known. Using a J-beta primer mix together with a sample-barcoded 5' primer, a second PCR was run for roughly 7 to 12 cycles. Every cDNA was tagged by a template-switch adaptor with 12 random nucleotides. TCRdb recomputed calls from the 5' RACE reads with MiXCR, one row per CDR3 protein. Of 910,000 or so distinct CDR3 sequences in the sample, 45% to 60% were seen once. J gave up 2 bases and V 4 bases, and 5 bases lay outside the gene matches. The CDR3 extends over 14 amino acids. Germline V gene lookup returns CDR1 MDHEN and CDR2 SYDVKM. This chain joins TRBV28 and TRBJ2-7, with TRBD2 identical over 7 bases. The TCR was taken from a woman aged 60-75 years in good health. The sample was blood. DNA for the CDR3: TGTGCCAGCAGTTGGCGGGAGAGAACCTACGAGCAGTACTTC. Its translation is CASSWRERTYEQYF.